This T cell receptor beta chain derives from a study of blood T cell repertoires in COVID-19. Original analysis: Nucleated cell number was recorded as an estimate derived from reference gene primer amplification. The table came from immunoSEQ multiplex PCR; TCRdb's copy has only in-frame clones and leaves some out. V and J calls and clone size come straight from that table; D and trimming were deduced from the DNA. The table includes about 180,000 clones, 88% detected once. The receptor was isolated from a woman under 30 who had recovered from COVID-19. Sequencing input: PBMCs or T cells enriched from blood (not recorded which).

As DNA, the CDR3 is TGTGCCAGCAGTGAAGGATCTAGCGGGAGATTAAATGAGCAGTTCTTC. Amino acids: CASSEGSSGRLNEQFF. V gene TRBV6-1 combines with J gene TRBJ2-1; the match to TRBD2 covers 10 bases. The germline CDR1 and CDR2 sequences are MNHNS and SASEGT. CDR3 length: 16 residues. V shed 1 base and J 7 bases; nucleotides not matched to a gene: 7.